These 7 T cell receptor beta chains originate from one sample sequenced in a study of blood T cells in healthy people across ages. Primers used in a second PCR of about 6 to 11 cycles were a sample-barcoded 5' primer and a J-beta primer mix. Each CDR3 protein gets one entry after TCRdb re-called the 5' RACE reads with MiXCR. Of around 1.7 million distinct CDR3 sequences listed, roughly 28% are singletons. The sample consisted of blood. Source of these receptors: a woman in her twenties or thirties in good health.

The chain employs TRBV5-1 and TRBJ1-6; a weak D match, TRBD1 (6 bases). From germline, CDR1 is SGHRS and CDR2 YFSETQ. This CDR3 has 21 amino acids. V lost 0 bases and J 0 bases, leaving 22 bases between the germline ends. For the CDR3, the DNA is TGCGCCAGCAGCTTGGACCCCCGAGGGGGAGGACTCAGCTCCTATAATTCACCCCTCCACTTT. Translation: CASSLDPRGGGLSSYNSPLHF.

The CDR3 loop is CASNRDRGPNGYTF. The DNA for the CDR3 is TGCGCCAGCAATCGGGACAGGGGTCCGAATGGCTACACCTTC. This sequence joins TRBV5-1 and TRBJ1-2; 10 positions agree with TRBD1. J gave up 6 bases and V 6 bases, and 8 bases lay outside the gene matches. This CDR3 spans 14 amino acids. The V gene's germline CDR1 is SGHRS and CDR2 YFSETQ.

There are many counts of this clonotype. This chain links TRBV20-1 with TRBJ2-7; D may be TRBD1 (6 bases). The V end lost 0 bases, the J end lost 2 bases, and 11 bases lay between the germline ends. CDR3 length: 14 residues. Per the germline V gene, CDR1 is DFQATT and CDR2 is SNEGSKA (reference sequence). CDR3 residues: CSARDSGQPYEQYF. CDR3 sequence (DNA): TGCAGTGCTAGAGACAGCGGACAGCCCTACGAGCAGTACTTC.

In DNA form, the CDR3 reads TGTGCCACCAGTGATTTATATTCGGAGCAGTTCTTC. Amino acid sequence: CATSDLYSEQFF. The chain joins TRBV24-1 to TRBJ2-1; D is ambiguous. Trimming left V 1 base short and J 10 bases short, with 7 bases between. In germline, CDR1 is KGHDR, CDR2 SFDVKD. The length of the CDR3 is 12 residues.

This clonotype was counted many times. The chain links TRBV10-2 to TRBJ2-1, with TRBD2 matching 8 bases. With 7 bases clipped from V and 7 bases from J, the junction kept 6 bases outside the gene matches. This CDR3 is built from 13 residues. The germline V gene has CDR1 WSHSY and CDR2 SAAADI. CDR3 in amino acids: CASTPREGNEQFF. In nucleotides, the CDR3 is TGCGCCAGCACCCCCCGGGAGGGGAATGAGCAGTTCTTC.

This clonotype was counted only a few times. This chain's CDR3 is CASSLALAGAREQYF. For the CDR3, the DNA is TGTGCCAGCAGCTTAGCGCTAGCGGGAGCTCGCGAGCAGTACTTC. The V and J genes are TRBV7-8 and TRBJ2-7; 10 nucleotides agree with TRBD2. CDR3 size: 15 residues. CDR1 SGHVS and CDR2 FQNEAQ come from the germline V gene. Trimming cost V 0 bases and J 6 bases; bases outside gene matches: 5.

The chain joins TRBV28 to TRBJ2-3; 8 nucleotides agree with TRBD2. This CDR3 comprises 17 residues. Germline CDR1 is MDHEN and CDR2 is SYDVKM. V lost 4 bases, J lost 2 bases, and 11 bases stayed unmatched. The CDR3 bases are TGTGCCAGCAGTTCTATCGCGAGTAGCGGGGACACAGATACGCAGTATTTT. Its protein product is CASSSIASSGDTDTQYF.